This note documents a single T cell receptor (beta chain) sequence. The record originates from a study of blood T cell repertoires in COVID-19. Authors' methods: Quantification of nucleated cells was approximated via reference gene primer amplification. Clones were read by immunoSEQ multiplex PCR, and TCRdb kept only the in-frame ones, dropping some. D and trimming were read from the DNA, whereas the V and J calls and clone size are those reported in that table. This table holds approximately 90,000 clones, more than 70% found once. This CDR3 contains 13 residues. CDR1 is LNHDA, CDR2 SQIVND, per germline (reference sequence). V shed 6 bases and J shed 1 base, with 7 bases lying between them.

The clonotype comes from a human donor with acute or convalescent COVID-19. The donor label of this sample is uncertain. Sequencing was done on a sample of peripheral blood. This rearrangement joins TRBV19 to TRBJ2-1; weak D call: TRBD1 (6 bases). For the CDR3, the DNA is TGTGCCAGTAGAACAGGGTCCTACAATGAGCAGTTCTTC. Encoded protein: CASRTGSYNEQFF. Combining the CDR3 with reference TRBV19 and TRBJ2-1 gives the whole variable domain DGGITQSPKYLFRKEGQNVTLSCEQNLNHDAMYWYRQDPGQGLRLIYYSQIVNDFQKGDIAEGYSVSREKKESFPLTVTSAQKNPTAFYLCASRTGSYNEQFFGPGTRLTVL.